This paragraph reports one TCR beta chain. PCR used 60 Vbeta primers and 13 Jbeta primers. Sequencing was performed with immunoSEQ multiplex PCR; in TCRdb, only in-frame clones are kept and a portion is missing. The table lists about 160,000 clones, 75% to 80% of them singletons. The data are from a study of cytomegalovirus exposure and HLA in healthy donors. Germline loops: CDR1 MGHRA, CDR2 YSYEKL. Trimming removed 4 bases from V and 9 bases from J; junction bases left unmatched: 10. CDR3 length: 15 residues. The chain recombines TRBV4-1 with TRBJ2-1; 9 bases are a match to TRBD2. The clonotype originates from a woman in her thirties or forties in good health and CMV-seronegative. Specimen: PBMCs. This CDR3 is CASSLVAGGPSEQFF. The CDR3 DNA is TGCGCCAGCAGCCTCGTGGCGGGGGGGCCGTCTGAGCAGTTCTTC.